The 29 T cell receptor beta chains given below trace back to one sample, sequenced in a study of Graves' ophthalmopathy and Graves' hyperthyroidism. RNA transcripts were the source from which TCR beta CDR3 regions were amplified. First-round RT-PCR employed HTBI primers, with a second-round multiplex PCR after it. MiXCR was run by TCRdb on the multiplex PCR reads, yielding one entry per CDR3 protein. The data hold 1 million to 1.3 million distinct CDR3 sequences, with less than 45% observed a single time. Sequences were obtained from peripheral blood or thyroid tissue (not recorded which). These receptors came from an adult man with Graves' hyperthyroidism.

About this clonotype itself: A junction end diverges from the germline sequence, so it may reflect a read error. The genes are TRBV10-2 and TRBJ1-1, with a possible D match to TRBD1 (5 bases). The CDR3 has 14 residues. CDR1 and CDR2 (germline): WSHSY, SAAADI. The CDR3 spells CATSMGREGTEAFF. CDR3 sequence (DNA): TGTGCCACCAGTATGGGCAGGGAGGGCACTGAAGCTTTCTTT.

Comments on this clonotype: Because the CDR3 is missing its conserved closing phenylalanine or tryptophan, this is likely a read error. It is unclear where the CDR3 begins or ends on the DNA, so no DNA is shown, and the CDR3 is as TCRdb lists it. The CDR3 here is CASSDYFS. The chain employs TRBV25-1 and TRBJ2-7. The CDR3 contains 8 residues when both ends are counted. Germline lookup yields CDR1 MGHDK and CDR2 SYGVNS.

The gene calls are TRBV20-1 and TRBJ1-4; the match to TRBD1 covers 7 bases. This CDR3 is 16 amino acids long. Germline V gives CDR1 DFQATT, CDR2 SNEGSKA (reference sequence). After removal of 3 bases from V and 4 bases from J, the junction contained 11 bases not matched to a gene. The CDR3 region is CSASRDSRTFNEKLFF. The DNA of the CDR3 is TGCAGTGCTAGTCGGGACAGCCGTACCTTTAATGAAAAACTGTTTTTT.

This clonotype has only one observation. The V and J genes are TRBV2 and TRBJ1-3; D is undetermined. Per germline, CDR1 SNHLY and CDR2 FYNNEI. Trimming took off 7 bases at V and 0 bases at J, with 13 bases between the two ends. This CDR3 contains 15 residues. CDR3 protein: CASNPSPRSGNTIYF. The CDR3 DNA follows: TGTGCCAGCAATCCCTCACCCCGCTCTGGAAACACCATATATTTT.

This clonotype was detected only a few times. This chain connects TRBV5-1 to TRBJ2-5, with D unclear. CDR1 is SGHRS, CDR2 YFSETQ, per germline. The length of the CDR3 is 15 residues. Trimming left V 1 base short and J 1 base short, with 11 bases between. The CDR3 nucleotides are TGCGCCAGCAGCTTGTTCAGCGCAACCCAAGAGACCCAGTACTTC. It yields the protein CASSLFSATQETQYF. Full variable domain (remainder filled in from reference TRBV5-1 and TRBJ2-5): KAGVTQTPRYLIKTRGQQVTLSCSPISGHRSVSWYQQTPGQGLQFLFEYFSETQRNKGNFPGRFSGRQFSNSRSEMNVSTLELGDSALYLCASSLFSATQETQYFGPGTRLLVL.

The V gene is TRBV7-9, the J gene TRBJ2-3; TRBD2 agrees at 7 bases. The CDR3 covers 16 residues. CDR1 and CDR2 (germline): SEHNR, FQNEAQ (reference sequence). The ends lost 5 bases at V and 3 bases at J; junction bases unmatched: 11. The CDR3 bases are TGTGCCAGCAGCCCCTCAGGCGGGAGAAGTACAGATACGCAGTATTTT. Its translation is CASSPSGGRSTDTQYF.

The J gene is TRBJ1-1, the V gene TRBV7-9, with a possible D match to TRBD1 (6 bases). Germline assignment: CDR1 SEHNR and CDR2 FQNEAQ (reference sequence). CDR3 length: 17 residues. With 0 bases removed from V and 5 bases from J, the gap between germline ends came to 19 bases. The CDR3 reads CASSLAFWGGWGTEAFF. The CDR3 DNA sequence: TGTGCCAGCAGCTTAGCATTTTGGGGGGGCTGGGGGACTGAAGCTTTCTTT.

CDR3 nucleotide sequence: TGTGCCAGCAGTTTATCGGCATCCCCTGATCGCTACGAGCAGTACTTC. Amino acids: CASSLSASPDRYEQYF. V gene TRBV7-2 combines with J gene TRBJ2-7, with D uncertain. Germline-derived CDR1 and CDR2 are SGHTA and FQGNSA. The CDR3 is made up of 16 amino acids. Between the trimmed V and J ends, which lost 6 bases and 3 bases, there was a span of 21 bases.

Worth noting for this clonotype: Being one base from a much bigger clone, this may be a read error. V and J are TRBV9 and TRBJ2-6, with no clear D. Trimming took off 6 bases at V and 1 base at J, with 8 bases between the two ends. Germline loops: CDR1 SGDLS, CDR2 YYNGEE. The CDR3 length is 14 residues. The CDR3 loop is CASTGASGANVLTF. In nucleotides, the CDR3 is TGTGCCAGCACCGGAGCGTCTGGGGCCAACGTCCTGACTTTC. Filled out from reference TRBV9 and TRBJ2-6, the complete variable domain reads DSGVTQTPKHLITATGQRVTLRCSPRSGDLSVYWYQQSLDQGLQFLIQYYNGEERAKGNILERFSAQQFPDLHSELNLSSLELGDSALYFCASTGASGANVLTFGAGSRLTVL.

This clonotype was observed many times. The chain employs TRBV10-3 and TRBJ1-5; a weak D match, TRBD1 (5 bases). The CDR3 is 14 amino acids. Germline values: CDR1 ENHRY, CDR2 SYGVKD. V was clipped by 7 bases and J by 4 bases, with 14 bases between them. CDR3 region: CAIKAGAGNQPQHF. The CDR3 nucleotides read TGTGCCATCAAAGCCGGGGCGGGAAATCAGCCCCAGCATTTT.

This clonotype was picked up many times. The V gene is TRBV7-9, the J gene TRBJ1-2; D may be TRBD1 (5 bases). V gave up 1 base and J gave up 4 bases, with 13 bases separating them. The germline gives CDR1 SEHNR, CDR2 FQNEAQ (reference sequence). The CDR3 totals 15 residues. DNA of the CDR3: TGTGCCAGCAGCTTAGAAGTGGGGCGAGCCTATGGCTACACCTTC. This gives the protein CASSLEVGRAYGYTF.

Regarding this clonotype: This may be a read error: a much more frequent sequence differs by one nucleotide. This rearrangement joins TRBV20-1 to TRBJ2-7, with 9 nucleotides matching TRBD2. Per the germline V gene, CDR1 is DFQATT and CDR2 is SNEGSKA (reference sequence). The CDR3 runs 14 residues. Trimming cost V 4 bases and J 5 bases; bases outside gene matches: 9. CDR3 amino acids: CSAKVSGGGDEQYF. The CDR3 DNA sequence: TGCAGTGCTAAGGTTAGCGGGGGCGGGGACGAGCAGTACTTC.

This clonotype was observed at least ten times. CDR3 nucleotides: TGTGCCAGCAGCTTAGGCCCAGACGCCTACGAGCAGTACTTC. Amino acid sequence: CASSLGPDAYEQYF. This rearrangement joins TRBV7-6 to TRBJ2-7; D is unclear. This CDR3 is 14 amino acids long. CDR1 and CDR2 (germline): SGHVS, FNYEAQ. With 1 base removed from V and 2 bases from J, the gap between germline ends came to 9 bases. Based on the CDR3 plus reference TRBV7-6 and TRBJ2-7, the full variable domain is GAGVSQSPRYKVTKRGQDVALRCDPISGHVSLYWYRQALGQGPEFLTYFNYEAQQDKSGLPNDRFSAERPEGSISTLTIQRTEQRDSAMYRCASSLGPDAYEQYFGPGTRLTVT.

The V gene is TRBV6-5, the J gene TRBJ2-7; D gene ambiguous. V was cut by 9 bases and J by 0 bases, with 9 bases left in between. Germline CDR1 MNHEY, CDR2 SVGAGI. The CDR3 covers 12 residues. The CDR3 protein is CARWTSSYEQYF. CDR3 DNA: TGTGCCAGATGGACCAGCTCCTACGAGCAGTACTTC.

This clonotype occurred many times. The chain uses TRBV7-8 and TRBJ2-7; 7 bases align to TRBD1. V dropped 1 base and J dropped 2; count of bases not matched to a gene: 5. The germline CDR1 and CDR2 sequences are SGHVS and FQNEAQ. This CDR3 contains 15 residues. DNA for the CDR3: TGTGCCAGCAGCTTAGAAGACAGGGAAACCTACGAGCAGTACTTC. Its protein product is CASSLEDRETYEQYF. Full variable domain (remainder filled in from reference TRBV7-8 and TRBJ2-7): GAGVSQSPRYKVAKRGQDVALRCDPISGHVSLFWYQQALGQGPEFLTYFQNEAQLDKSGLPSDRFFAERPEGSVSTLKIQRTQQEDSAVYLCASSLEDRETYEQYFGPGTRLTVT.

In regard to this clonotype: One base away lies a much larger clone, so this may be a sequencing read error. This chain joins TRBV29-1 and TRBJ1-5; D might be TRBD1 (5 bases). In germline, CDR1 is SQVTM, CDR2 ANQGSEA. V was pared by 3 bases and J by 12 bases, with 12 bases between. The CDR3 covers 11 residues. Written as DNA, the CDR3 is TGCAGCGTTGAGGTGGGGGGGGACCAGCATTTT. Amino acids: CSVEVGGDQHF. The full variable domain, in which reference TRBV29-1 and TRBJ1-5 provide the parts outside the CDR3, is SAVISQKPSRDICQRGTSLTIQCQVDSQVTMMFWYRQQPGQSLTLIATANQGSEATYESGFVIDKFPISRPNLTFSTLTVSNMSPEDSSIYLCSVEVGGDQHFGDGTRLSIL.

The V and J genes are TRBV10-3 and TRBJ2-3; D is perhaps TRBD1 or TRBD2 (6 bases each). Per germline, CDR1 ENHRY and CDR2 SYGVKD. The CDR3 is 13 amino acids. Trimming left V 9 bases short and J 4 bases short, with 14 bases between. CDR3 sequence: CAMALGGPDTQYF. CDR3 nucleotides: TGTGCCATGGCTTTGGGGGGCCCAGATACGCAGTATTTT.

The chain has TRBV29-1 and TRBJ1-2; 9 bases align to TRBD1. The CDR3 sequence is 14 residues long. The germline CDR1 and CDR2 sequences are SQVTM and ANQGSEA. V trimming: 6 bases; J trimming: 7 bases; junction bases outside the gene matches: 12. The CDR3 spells CSVDAGQGPVGYTF. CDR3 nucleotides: TGCAGCGTGGATGCGGGACAGGGTCCCGTTGGCTACACCTTC. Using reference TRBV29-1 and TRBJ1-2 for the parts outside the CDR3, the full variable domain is SAVISQKPSRDICQRGTSLTIQCQVDSQVTMMFWYRQQPGQSLTLIATANQGSEATYESGFVIDKFPISRPNLTFSTLTVSNMSPEDSSIYLCSVDAGQGPVGYTFGSGTRLTVV.

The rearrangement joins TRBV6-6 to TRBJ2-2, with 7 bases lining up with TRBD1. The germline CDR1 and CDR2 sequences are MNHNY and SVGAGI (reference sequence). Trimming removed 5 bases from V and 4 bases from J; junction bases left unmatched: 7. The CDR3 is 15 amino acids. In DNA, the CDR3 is TGTGCCAGCAGTCTACAGGGGACGGGCACCGGGGAGCTGTTTTTT. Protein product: CASSLQGTGTGELFF.

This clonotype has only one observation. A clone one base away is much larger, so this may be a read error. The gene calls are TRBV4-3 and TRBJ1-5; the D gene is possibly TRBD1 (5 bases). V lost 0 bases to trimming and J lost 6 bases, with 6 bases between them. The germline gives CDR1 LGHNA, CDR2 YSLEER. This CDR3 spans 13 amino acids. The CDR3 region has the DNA TGCGCCAGCAGCCAAGATCAGGGTCAGCCCCAGCATTTT. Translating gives CASSQDQGQPQHF.

CDR3 sequence (DNA): TGCAGTGCTGCGGAGACAGCCGTAACCTACGAGCAGTACTTC. This codes for CSAAETAVTYEQYF. This chain joins TRBV20-1 and TRBJ2-7, with D possibly being TRBD1 (5 bases). The CDR3 consists of 14 residues. Germline CDR1 is DFQATT and CDR2 is SNEGSKA (reference sequence). V lost 5 bases and J lost 2, with 16 bases in between.

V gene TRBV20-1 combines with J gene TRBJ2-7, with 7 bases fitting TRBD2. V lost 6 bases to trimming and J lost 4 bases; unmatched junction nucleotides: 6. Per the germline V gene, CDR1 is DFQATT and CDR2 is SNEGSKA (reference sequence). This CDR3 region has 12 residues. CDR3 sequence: CSALTGGYEQYF. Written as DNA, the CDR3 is TGCAGTGCGCTAACGGGGGGTTACGAGCAGTACTTC.

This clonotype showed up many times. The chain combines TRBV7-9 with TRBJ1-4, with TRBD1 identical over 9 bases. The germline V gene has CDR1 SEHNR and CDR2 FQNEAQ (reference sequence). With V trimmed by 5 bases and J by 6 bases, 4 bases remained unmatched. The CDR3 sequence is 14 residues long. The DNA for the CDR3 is TGTGCCAGCAGCGCGGACAGGGGAGATGAAAAACTGTTTTTT. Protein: CASSADRGDEKLFF.

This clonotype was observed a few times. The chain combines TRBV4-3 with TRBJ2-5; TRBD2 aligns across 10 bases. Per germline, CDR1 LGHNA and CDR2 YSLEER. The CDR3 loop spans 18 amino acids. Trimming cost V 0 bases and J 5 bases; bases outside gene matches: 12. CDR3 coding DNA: TGCGCCAGCAGCCAAGAAGGGCTAGCGGGAGCTGTTTGGGAGACCCAGTACTTC. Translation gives CASSQEGLAGAVWETQYF.

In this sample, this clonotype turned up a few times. The CDR3 DNA reads as TGTGCCACCCGGGACAGGGGGTCCCCCGGGGAGCTGTTTTTT. Translation gives CATRDRGSPGELFF. The chain recombines TRBV10-3 with TRBJ2-2; 11 nucleotides match TRBD1. The CDR3 has 14 residues. Germline CDR1 is ENHRY and CDR2 is SYGVKD. Trimming at V came to 10 bases and at J to 6 bases, leaving 7 bases not matched to a gene.

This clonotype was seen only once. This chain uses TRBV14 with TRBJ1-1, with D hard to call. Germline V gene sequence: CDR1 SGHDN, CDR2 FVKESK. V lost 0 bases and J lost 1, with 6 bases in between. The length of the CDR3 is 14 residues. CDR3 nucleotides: TGTGCCAGCAGCCAAGATTCGGCGAACACTGAAGCTTTCTTT. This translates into CASSQDSANTEAFF.

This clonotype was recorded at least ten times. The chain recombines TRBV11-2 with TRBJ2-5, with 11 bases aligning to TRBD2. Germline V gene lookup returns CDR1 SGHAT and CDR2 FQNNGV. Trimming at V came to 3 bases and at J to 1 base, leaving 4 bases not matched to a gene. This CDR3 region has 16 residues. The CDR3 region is CASSLLAGGSQETQYF. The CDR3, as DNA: TGTGCCAGCAGCTTGTTAGCGGGAGGGAGCCAAGAGACCCAGTACTTC. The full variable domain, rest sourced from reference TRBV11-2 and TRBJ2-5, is EAGVAQSPRYKIIEKRQSVAFWCNPISGHATLYWYQQILGQGPKLLIQFQNNGVVDDSQLPKDRFSAERLKGVDSTLKIQPAKLEDSAVYLCASSLLAGGSQETQYFGPGTRLLVL.

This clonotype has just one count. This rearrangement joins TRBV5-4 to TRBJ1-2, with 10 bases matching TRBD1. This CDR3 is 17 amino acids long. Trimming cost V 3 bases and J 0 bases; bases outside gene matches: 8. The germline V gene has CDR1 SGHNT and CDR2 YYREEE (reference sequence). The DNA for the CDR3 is TGTGCCAGCAGCTCGAGGACAGGGGGTCTCGCTAACTATGGCTACACCTTC. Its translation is CASSSRTGGLANYGYTF.

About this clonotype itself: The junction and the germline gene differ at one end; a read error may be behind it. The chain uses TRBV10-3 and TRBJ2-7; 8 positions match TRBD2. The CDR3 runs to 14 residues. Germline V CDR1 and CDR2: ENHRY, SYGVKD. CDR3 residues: CASSSSGGAIQQYF. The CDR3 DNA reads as TGTGCCAGCAGTTCGTCGGGGGGGGCTATCCAGCAGTACTTC.